This TCR beta chain was captured by sequencing in a study of blood T cell repertoires in COVID-19. CDR3 size: 17 residues. V lost 2 bases to trimming and J lost 2 bases; unmatched junction nucleotides: 8. Per germline, CDR1 LNHNV and CDR2 YYDKDF (reference sequence). The protocol was immunoSEQ multiplex PCR, while the TCRdb copy is restricted to in-frame clones and leaves out a portion. Among about 160,000 clones listed, about four fifths were seen once. Ages ranged from about 18 to 100 years, with residence in 20 to 30 US areas. The V and J genes are TRBV15 and TRBJ2-5; 10 bases match TRBD2. The sequencing input was PBMCs or T cells enriched from blood (not recorded which). The receptor's source is a woman aged 60-75 years who had recovered from COVID-19. CDR3 nucleotides: TGTGCCACCAGCAGATTCCTAGCGGGGGCACCTCAAGAGACCCAGTACTTC. Translating it yields CATSRFLAGAPQETQYF.